The 13 T cell receptor beta chains below come from one sample, sequenced in a study of cytomegalovirus exposure and HLA in healthy donors. Primers for the PCR totalled 60 Vbeta and 13 Jbeta. Clones were sequenced by immunoSEQ multiplex PCR, and TCRdb holds only the in-frame ones, with some missing. Here the sample spans over 75,000 clones, about four fifths being singletons. Material for sequencing was PBMCs. These receptors originate from a male donor in good health and CMV-seropositive.

This sequence joins TRBV7-6 and TRBJ1-1; perhaps TRBD1 as D (5 bases). V lost 0 bases, J lost 4 bases, and 12 bases lay in between. The CDR3 is 15 amino acids. Germline V gives CDR1 SGHVS, CDR2 FNYEAQ. The CDR3 is CASSLAPGGGTEAFF. Written as DNA, the CDR3 is TGTGCCAGCAGCTTAGCGCCCGGGGGTGGCACTGAAGCTTTCTTT.

The CDR3 coding sequence is TGTGCCAGTAGTCCTTCCTTTTTCGGCGGTGAAAAACTGTTTTTT. Amino acid sequence: CASSPSFFGGEKLFF. The V and J genes are TRBV19 and TRBJ1-4; D remains ambiguous. The CDR3 extends over 15 amino acids. Germline V gene lookup returns CDR1 LNHDA and CDR2 SQIVND (reference sequence). Trimming left V 5 bases short and J 7 bases short, with 17 bases between.

The chain links TRBV7-2 to TRBJ2-1; 8 bases are shared with TRBD1. J was trimmed by 8 bases and V by 5 bases; bases with no gene match: 5. Germline CDR1 reads SGHTA; CDR2 reads FQGNSA. The length of the CDR3 is 13 residues. The CDR3, as DNA: TGTGCCAGCAGCCCTGACAGGGGCGATGAGCAGTTCTTC. It encodes CASSPDRGDEQFF. Full variable domain (rest looked up from reference TRBV7-2 and TRBJ2-1): GAGVSQSPSNKVTEKGKDVELRCDPISGHTALYWYRQSLGQGLEFLIYFQGNSAPDKSGLPSDRFSAERTGGSVSTLTIQRTQQEDSAVYLCASSPDRGDEQFFGPGTRLTVL.

The gene calls are TRBV7-2 and TRBJ1-1; TRBD1 is a possible D gene (5 bases). V gave up 5 bases and J gave up 6 bases, with 13 bases separating them. The CDR3 spans 13 residues. Germline CDR1 reads SGHTA; CDR2 reads FQGNSA. Here the CDR3 reads CASSRQIGAEAFF. The CDR3 region has the DNA TGTGCCAGCAGCAGACAGATCGGCGCTGAAGCTTTCTTT. Supplemented by reference TRBV7-2 and TRBJ1-1, the full variable domain reads GAGVSQSPSNKVTEKGKDVELRCDPISGHTALYWYRQSLGQGLEFLIYFQGNSAPDKSGLPSDRFSAERTGGSVSTLTIQRTQQEDSAVYLCASSRQIGAEAFFGQGTRLTVV.

The J gene is TRBJ1-4, the V gene TRBV5-4; 9 positions agree with TRBD1. This CDR3 has 15 amino acids. The germline CDR1 and CDR2 sequences are SGHNT and YYREEE (reference sequence). Losses at the gene ends were 4 bases for V and 6 bases for J; bases not matched to a gene: 7. Here the CDR3 DNA reads TGTGCCAGCAGCCCAGATGGACAGGGGTATGAAAAACTGTTTTTT. It is translated as CASSPDGQGYEKLFF.

The gene calls are TRBV18 and TRBJ1-5; 9 nucleotides match TRBD1. The CDR3 has 15 residues. The germline V gene has CDR1 KGHSH and CDR2 LQKENI. Trimming at V came to 3 bases and at J to 7 bases, leaving 7 bases not matched to a gene. CDR3 DNA sequence: TGTGCCAGCTCACCGGGGACAGGGATAGGGCAGCCCCAGCATTTT. Its translation: CASSPGTGIGQPQHF.

The rearrangement links TRBV30 to TRBJ2-1, with 10 bases identical to TRBD2. CDR1 and CDR2 (germline): GTSNPN, SVGIG (reference sequence). V lost 0 bases, J lost 6 bases, and 5 bases stayed unmatched. The CDR3 covers 15 residues. In nucleotides, the CDR3 is TGTGCCTGGAGTGTTAAAGCGGGGGGGGTCAATGAGCAGTTCTTC. Amino acids: CAWSVKAGGVNEQFF. The whole variable domain, remainder taken from reference TRBV30 and TRBJ2-1, is SQTIHQWPATLVQPVGSPLSLECTVEGTSNPNLYWYRQAAGRGLQLLFYSVGIGQISSEVPQNLSASRPQDRQFILSSKKLLLSDSGFYLCAWSVKAGGVNEQFFGPGTRLTVL.

This chain uses TRBV21-1 with TRBJ2-7; the tabulated D call, TRBD1, remains unverified against the DNA. TRBV21-1 is tagged as a pseudogene. This CDR3 region has 17 residues. The CDR3 region is CASSTRDSGTGEREQYF. The CDR3 DNA follows: TGTGCCAGCAGCACCCGAGACTCCGGGACAGGGGAAAGGGAGCAGTACTTC.

In its sample, this clone was seen a few times. The chain links TRBV30 to TRBJ1-2; no definite D call. This CDR3 contains 15 residues. Germline-derived CDR1 and CDR2 are GTSNPN and SVGIG (reference sequence). V lost 3 bases, J lost 8 bases, and 22 bases lay in between. The CDR3 DNA is TGTGCCTGGAGGGAGCTCACCGGGGTCGGGAAAGGCTACACCTTC. This codes for CAWRELTGVGKGYTF.

This clone showed up just a few times. The chain uses TRBV7-8 and TRBJ1-2; D remains unclear. Per germline, CDR1 SGHVS and CDR2 FQNEAQ. This CDR3 is built from 14 residues. The V gene lost 5 bases and the J gene lost 5 bases, with 15 bases spanning the gap. For the CDR3, the DNA is TGTGCCAGCAGCCCCCCGGTCAGGAAATATGGCTACACCTTC. As protein: CASSPPVRKYGYTF.

The genes are TRBV30 and TRBJ2-3; a possible D gene is TRBD2 (5 bases). Per germline, CDR1 GTSNPN and CDR2 SVGIG (reference sequence). V gave up 4 bases and J gave up 3 bases, with 14 bases separating them. This CDR3 has 14 residues. CDR3 region: CAWTRGTVTDTQYF. In DNA form, the CDR3 reads TGTGCCTGGACACGGGGTACGGTGACAGATACGCAGTATTTT. Together with reference TRBV30 and TRBJ2-3, the CDR3 gives the full variable domain: SQTIHQWPATLVQPVGSPLSLECTVEGTSNPNLYWYRQAAGRGLQLLFYSVGIGQISSEVPQNLSASRPQDRQFILSSKKLLLSDSGFYLCAWTRGTVTDTQYFGPGTRLTVL.

J is TRBJ1-4 and V is TRBV19, with 7 nucleotides matching TRBD1. The CDR3 loop spans 15 amino acids. Germline assignment: CDR1 LNHDA and CDR2 SQIVND (reference sequence). The V gene end was trimmed by 4 bases and the J gene end by 3 bases; junction bases not matched to a gene: 5. The CDR3 is CASSRDRVANEKLFF. The CDR3 region has the DNA TGTGCCAGTAGTAGAGACAGGGTAGCTAATGAAAAACTGTTTTTT.

A note on this clone: An end of the junction does not agree with germline; a read error may underlie this. The CDR3 region has the DNA TGTGCCAGCAGTCCGGCCGGGACTCTACACTTC. This codes for CASSPAGTLHF. J is TRBJ2-7 and V is TRBV25-1, with TRBD2 as a possible D gene (6 bases). CDR1 and CDR2 from the germline V gene are MGHDK and SYGVNS. CDR3 length: 11 residues.